This T cell receptor (beta chain) comes out of a study of cytomegalovirus exposure and HLA in healthy donors. Study-wide context: Unique TCRs from HLA-typed donors, around 79 million of them, were held in an early data release. There were some 400 genotyped donors. Of these, about 81% fell in the genetic ancestry cluster associated with self-reported Caucasian donors.

Primers for the PCR totalled 60 Vbeta and 13 Jbeta. TCRdb's copy holds only in-frame clones and misses some; the assay was immunoSEQ multiplex PCR. The table has around 150,000 clones, around 80% seen once; the top ten hold approximately 7%. This clone came up once. Its target is unknown. The CDR3 runs 20 residues. The germline V gene has CDR1 SGHDN and CDR2 FVKESK. Losses at the gene ends were 0 bases for V and 3 bases for J; bases not matched to a gene: 12. Broader study findings: Later analysis demonstrated an association between a missense DCLRE1C variant and TCR beta V- and J-gene trimming. Most TCR beta V segments were productive about 87% or about 30% of the time in an earlier analysis.

This TCR came from a man aged 35 to 55 in good health and CMV-seropositive. Sequencing was carried out using PBMCs. This chain joins TRBV14 and TRBJ2-2; 11 nucleotides align to TRBD1. DNA for the CDR3: TGTGCCAGCAGCCAAGATGGGGGGACAGGGGGTAGTCTATACACCGGGGAGCTGTTTTTT. This sequence encodes CASSQDGGTGGSLYTGELFF.